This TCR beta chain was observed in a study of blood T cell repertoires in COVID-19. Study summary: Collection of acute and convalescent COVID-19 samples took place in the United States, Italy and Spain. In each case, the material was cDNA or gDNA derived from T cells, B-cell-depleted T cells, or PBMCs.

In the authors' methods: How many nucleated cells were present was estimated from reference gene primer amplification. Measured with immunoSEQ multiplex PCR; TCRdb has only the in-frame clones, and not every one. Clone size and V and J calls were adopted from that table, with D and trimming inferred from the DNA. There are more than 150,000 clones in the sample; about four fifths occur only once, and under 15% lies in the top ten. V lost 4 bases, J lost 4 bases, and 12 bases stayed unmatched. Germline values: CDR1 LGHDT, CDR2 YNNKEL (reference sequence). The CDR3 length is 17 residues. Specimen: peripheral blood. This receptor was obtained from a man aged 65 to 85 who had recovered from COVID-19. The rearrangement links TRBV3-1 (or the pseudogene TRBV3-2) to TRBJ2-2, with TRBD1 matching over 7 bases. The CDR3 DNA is TGTGCCAGCAGCCGCTCTGACAGGGCTGAAGGCACCGGGGAGCTGTTTTTT. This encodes CASSRSDRAEGTGELFF.